Following are 5 T cell receptor beta chains from one sample sequenced in a study of blood T cell repertoires in COVID-19. Using immunoSEQ multiplex PCR, the repertoire was profiled, and TCRdb retains in-frame clones only, with some absent. Of about 200,000 clones listed, roughly 80% are singletons. Sequencing input: peripheral blood. All receptors derive from a man aged 55 to 70 with COVID-19, enrolled during active disease.

This chain joins TRBV14 and TRBJ1-6; TRBD1 might be the D (6 bases). Germline assignment: CDR1 SGHDN and CDR2 FVKESK. Trimming removed 3 bases from V and 9 bases from J, with 12 bases in between. CDR3 length equals 14 residues. The CDR3 nucleotides are TGTGCCAGCAGCCACAGGGGATGGTTTTCACCCCTCCACTTT. This gives the protein CASSHRGWFSPLHF.

This chain joins TRBV12-3 or TRBV12-4 and TRBJ2-2; no definite D call. With 2 bases removed from V and 6 bases from J, the gap between germline ends came to 4 bases. The length of the CDR3 is 12 residues. The CDR3 DNA reads TGTGCCAGCAGTTTACTCTCCGGGGAGCTGTTTTTT. Encoded protein: CASSLLSGELFF.

CDR3: CASSESWRGGLEAFF. The CDR3, as DNA: TGTGCCAGCAGTGAATCTTGGCGGGGGGGGCTTGAAGCTTTCTTT. This chain uses TRBV6-1 with TRBJ1-1; possibly TRBD1 for D (6 bases). Per the germline V gene, CDR1 is MNHNS and CDR2 is SASEGT. The CDR3 has 15 amino acids. Trimming shortened V by 2 bases and J by 7 bases, and 17 bases separated the two germline ends.

On this clone: The sample contains more than one DNA sequence encoding this CDR3. This sequence joins TRBV4-1 and TRBJ2-7; 7 bases fit TRBD1. J was trimmed by 2 bases and V by 1 base; bases with no gene match: 2. Per germline, CDR1 MGHRA and CDR2 YSYEKL. The CDR3 spans 14 residues. The CDR3, as DNA: TGCGCCAGCAGCCAAGGACAGGGAACCTACGAGCAGTACTTC. Protein sequence: CASSQGQGTYEQYF.

This clone showed up just a few times. V gene TRBV7-9 combines with J gene TRBJ1-2; D is unclear. The V gene's germline CDR1 is SEHNR and CDR2 FQNEAQ (reference sequence). With 1 base removed from V and 12 bases from J, the gap between germline ends came to 15 bases. The length of the CDR3 is 13 residues. The CDR3 coding sequence is TGTGCCAGCAGCTTAGAGGGCAGGACTCGCGACACCTTC. Translated: CASSLEGRTRDTF.